The 22 T cell receptor beta chains in this list originate from one sample, sequenced in a study of T cell clonality in common variable immunodeficiency. Findings of the study overall: Reportedly, TCR beta sequences from common variable immunodeficiency showed fewer deletions and N-nucleotide insertions.

Clones were read by immunoSEQ multiplex PCR, and TCRdb kept only the in-frame ones, dropping some. The sample includes roughly 20,000 clones, none of them occurring once. Their cognate antigens are unknown. The sequencing input was peripheral blood mononuclear cells. The receptor source for this set is a human donor with common variable immunodeficiency.

On this clone: The observed sequence ends 3 residues before the CDR3 terminus, with the missing tail filled in from the germline J gene. V and J are TRBV7-2 and TRBJ2-3, with a weak D call TRBD1 (6 bases). In germline, CDR1 is SGHTA, CDR2 FQGNSA. Trimming left V 2 bases short and J 8 bases short, with 8 bases between. CDR3 length equals 12 residues. The CDR3 DNA, read in part, is TGTGCCAGCAGCTTAAGGGGGACTACG. Its protein is CASSLRGTT. The CDR3 as a whole reads CASSLRGTTQYF.

CDR3 sequence reads: CASSLAPYEQYF. The sequenced CDR3 bases are TGTGCCAGCAGCTTAGCTCCTTACGAG. This chain uses TRBV7-9 with TRBJ2-7; D is unresolved. The read finishes 3 residues shy of the CDR3 end, and the germline J gene is used to complete it. CDR3 length: 12 residues. CDR1 and CDR2 from the germline V gene are SEHNR and FQNEAQ (reference sequence). V was clipped by 0 bases and J by 4 bases, with 4 bases between them.

With regard to this clone: The CDR3 extends 3 residues past the end of the read, so its final part is completed from the germline J gene. The V and J genes are TRBV18 and TRBJ1-6; no clear D. Germline-derived CDR1 and CDR2 are KGHSH and LQKENI. V lost 3 bases and J 7 bases, leaving 10 bases between the germline ends. CDR3 length: 14 amino acids. The sequenced part of the CDR3 DNA is TGTGCCAGCTCACCGGCAGGCAAGAATTCACCC. Translation gives CASSPAGKNSP. In full, the CDR3 is CASSPAGKNSPLHF.

This clone has only a few counts. Read data end 3 residues before the CDR3 end; the end is taken from the germline J gene. The genes are TRBV19 and TRBJ1-2; D may be TRBD1 (5 bases). The CDR3 consists of 13 residues. V shed 10 bases and J shed 5 bases, with 17 bases lying between them. Germline V CDR1 and CDR2: LNHDA, SQIVND (reference sequence). CDR3 bases read: TGTGCCACCAGGGCGCCCACCGAATATGGC. Its protein product is CATRAPTEYG. The CDR3 in its entirety is CATRAPTEYGYTF.

This clone was observed a few times. The CDR3 goes on 3 residues after the read ends, and that part is filled in from the germline J gene. The genes are TRBV7-2 and TRBJ2-7; D not resolved. This CDR3 spans 12 amino acids. In germline, CDR1 is SGHTA, CDR2 FQGNSA. V dropped 3 bases and J dropped 6 bases, with 9 bases sitting between them. The CDR3 region is CASSLNAIEQYF. The sequenced part of the CDR3 DNA is TGTGCCAGCAGCTTGAATGCTATCGAG.

This clone is classed as large (0.1 to 1%). The read is 3 residues too short to cover the CDR3 end, so that end is filled in from the germline J gene. The chain has TRBV9 and TRBJ2-1, with TRBD2 matching over 8 bases. The ends lost 0 bases at V and 8 bases at J; junction bases unmatched: 10. CDR1 is SGDLS and CDR2 is YYNGEE in the germline V gene. The CDR3 is 16 amino acids. The CDR3 protein is CASSVVSGGGSYEQFF. CDR3 DNA, as far as it was read: TGTGCCAGCAGCGTAGTTTCCGGGGGGGGTAGCTATGAG.

Remarks on this clone: The CDR3 extends 3 residues past the end of the read, so its final part is completed from the germline J gene. This chain uses TRBV7-2 with TRBJ2-6; D may be TRBD1 (6 bases). The CDR3 sequence is 15 residues long. Germline lookup yields CDR1 SGHTA and CDR2 FQGNSA. V lost 4 bases and J 2 bases, leaving 9 bases between the germline ends. The CDR3 sequence is CASSSRGTGANVLTF. Partial CDR3 DNA: TGTGCCAGCAGCTCCAGGGGAACTGGGGCCAACGTC.

This clone appeared a few times. The sequence runs out 3 residues before the end of the CDR3; the remainder is reconstructed from the germline J gene. Other DNA sequences from this sample encode an identical CDR3 as well. V gene TRBV18 combines with J gene TRBJ2-5; D is perhaps TRBD1 (6 bases). Germline V CDR1 and CDR2: KGHSH, LQKENI. Trimming took off 1 base at V and 5 bases at J, with 11 bases between the two ends. The length of the CDR3 is 14 residues. Partial CDR3 DNA: TGTGCCAGCTCACCACGAACAGGGTTGGAGACC. It translates to CASSPRTGLET. From start to end, the CDR3 is CASSPRTGLETQYF.

As concerns this clone: The observed sequence ends 3 residues before the CDR3 terminus, with the missing tail filled in from the germline J gene. The chain is built from TRBV18 and TRBJ2-1; D gene unclear. The V gene lost 3 bases and the J gene lost 9 bases, with 12 bases spanning the gap. In germline, CDR1 is KGHSH, CDR2 LQKENI. This CDR3 comprises 13 residues. The CDR3 bases that were read are TGTGCCAGCTCACCCTTGGTATCGGGTGAG. Translation: CASSPLVSGE. The entire CDR3 sequence reads CASSPLVSGEQFF.

This clone was seen only a few times. The CDR3 is cut off 3 residues early in the read; its end comes from the germline J gene. The rearrangement links TRBV18 to TRBJ2-7, with TRBD1 identical over 8 bases. Germline V CDR1 and CDR2: KGHSH, LQKENI. CDR3 length: 15 amino acids. V dropped 1 base and J dropped 5; count of bases not matched to a gene: 7. CDR3: CASSPLEGQGHEQYF. Incomplete CDR3 DNA: TGTGCCAGCTCACCACTGGAAGGACAGGGCCACGAG.

Points on this clone: The read stops 3 residues short of the end of the CDR3; the missing end is completed from the germline J gene. The rearrangement joins TRBV18 to TRBJ1-2, with 7 bases aligning to TRBD1. CDR3 size: 15 residues. Germline-derived CDR1 and CDR2 are KGHSH and LQKENI. Trimming removed 4 bases from V and 5 bases from J; junction bases left unmatched: 10. The DNA read from the CDR3 is TGTGCCAGCTCACTGGACGCGGGACAGTATTATGGC. Amino acids: CASSLDAGQYYG. The entire CDR3 reads CASSLDAGQYYGYTF. The full variable domain, with the rest looked up from reference TRBV18 and TRBJ1-2, is NAGVMQNPRHLVRRRGQEARLRCSPMKGHSHVYWYRQLPEEGLKFMVYLQKENIIDESGMPKERFSAEFPKEGPSILRIQQVVRGDSAAYFCASSLDAGQYYGYTFGSGTRLTVV.

Note on this clone: The CDR3 is cut off 3 residues early in the read; its end comes from the germline J gene. The J gene is TRBJ2-3, the V gene TRBV19, with 9 nucleotides matching TRBD2. With V trimmed by 4 bases and J by 6 bases, 11 bases remained unmatched. The CDR3 runs to 16 residues. Germline values: CDR1 LNHDA, CDR2 SQIVND (reference sequence). CDR3 bases read: TGTGCCAGTAGTAGGGGACTAGCTGCCAGTGGTGATACG. Protein sequence: CASSRGLAASGDT. The full CDR3 protein is CASSRGLAASGDTQYF.

This clone has just a few counts. The CDR3 goes on 3 residues after the read ends, and that part is filled in from the germline J gene. The genes are TRBV6-2 or TRBV6-3 and TRBJ2-6; D is unclear. Germline V CDR1 and CDR2: MNHEY, SVGEGT. V dropped 3 bases and J dropped 0 bases, with 9 bases sitting between them. The CDR3 length is 16 residues. The CDR3 spells CASSYPPYSGANVLTF. The part of the CDR3 DNA that was read is TGTGCCAGCAGTTATCCCCCGTACTCTGGGGCCAACGTC.

This clone has just a few counts. From the germline J gene comes the end of the CDR3, since the read stops 3 residues before it. This sequence joins TRBV18 and TRBJ1-2, with TRBD1 as a possible D gene (6 bases). V was shortened by 5 bases and J by 1 base, with 20 bases between the two germline ends. The CDR3 totals 17 residues. Germline V lookup: CDR1 KGHSH, CDR2 LQKENI. The CDR3 sequence is CASSSVAGPGVNYGYTF. The CDR3 bases that were read are TGTGCCAGCTCATCAGTAGCGGGCCCAGGGGTTAACTATGGC.

This clone is judged medium-sized. The CDR3 end is not reached by the read, which stops 3 residues before it; the germline J gene fills it in. The gene calls are TRBV9 and TRBJ2-1; 10 bases align to TRBD2. The CDR3 is 16 amino acids. The V segment lost 7 bases and the J segment 9 bases; nucleotides outside the gene matches: 16. Per germline, CDR1 SGDLS and CDR2 YYNGEE. The part of the CDR3 DNA that was read is TGTGCCAGCTCTGGGGGAGCGGGGGGGCATAACGGTGAG. It encodes CASSGGAGGHNGE. The entire CDR3 protein is CASSGGAGGHNGEQFF. Looking up the rest from reference TRBV9 and TRBJ2-1 gives the full variable domain: DSGVTQTPKHLITATGQRVTLRCSPRSGDLSVYWYQQSLDQGLQFLIQYYNGEERAKGNILERFSAQQFPDLHSELNLSSLELGDSALYFCASSGGAGGHNGEQFFGPGTRLTVL.

Worth noting for this clone: The missing CDR3 end, 3 residues past where the read stops, is filled in from the germline J gene. The genes are TRBV7-2 and TRBJ2-4; a weak D match, TRBD1 (6 bases). V was cut by 1 base and J by 3 bases, with 10 bases left in between. Per the germline V gene, CDR1 is SGHTA and CDR2 is FQGNSA. The CDR3 runs to 15 residues. The CDR3 loop is CASSLVTDSKNIQYF. The covered CDR3 bases are TGTGCCAGCAGCTTAGTAACGGACAGCAAAAACATT.

Concerning this clone: The CDR3 is cut off 3 residues early in the read; its end comes from the germline J gene. The J gene is TRBJ2-3, the V gene TRBV19; tentative D call: TRBD2 (5 bases). The CDR3 is made up of 15 amino acids. Germline values: CDR1 LNHDA, CDR2 SQIVND (reference sequence). V lost 7 bases and J 1 base, leaving 15 bases between the germline ends. The sequenced CDR3 bases are TGTGCCAGTAAAAAGGACTCCCGAGGCACAGATACG. This codes for CASKKDSRGTDT. The entire CDR3 sequence reads CASKKDSRGTDTQYF.

This clone was observed a few times. The CDR3 end falls 3 residues outside the read, so it is completed with the germline J gene. The genes are TRBV5-1 and TRBJ2-6, with no clear D. CDR3 size: 16 residues. Trimming took 3 bases from V and 3 from J, leaving 13 bases between them. Germline V lookup: CDR1 SGHRS, CDR2 YFSETQ. The covered CDR3 bases are TGCGCCAGCAGCTCTCCGGTGACTGTTGGGGCCAACGTC. Its protein is CASSSPVTVGANV. The whole CDR3 is CASSSPVTVGANVLTF.

This clone was recorded a few times. The observed sequence ends 3 residues before the CDR3 terminus, with the missing tail filled in from the germline J gene. V is TRBV6-2 or TRBV6-3 and J is TRBJ2-5, with TRBD1 matching 7 bases. CDR3 size: 16 residues. V was pared by 6 bases and J by 3 bases, with 13 bases of the junction left unmatched. The germline CDR1 and CDR2 sequences are MNHEY and SVGEGT. CDR3 in amino acids: CASSQPPTGAKETQYF. The sequenced part of the CDR3 DNA is TGTGCCAGCAGCCAACCCCCAACAGGGGCCAAAGAGACC.

Points on this clone: The CDR3 is cut off 3 residues early in the read; its end comes from the germline J gene. This sequence joins TRBV2 and TRBJ2-7; TRBD1 agrees at 9 bases. The germline gives CDR1 SNHLY, CDR2 FYNNEI. The CDR3 runs to 14 residues. V was pared by 4 bases and J by 2 bases, with 3 bases of the junction left unmatched. The CDR3: CASSVGQGTYEQYF. The sequenced part of the CDR3 DNA is TGTGCCAGCAGTGTCGGACAGGGGACCTACGAG.

This clone has only a few counts. Coverage ceases 3 residues before the CDR3 finishes, and the germline J gene fills in the end. The V call is TRBV7-9, the J call TRBJ2-1; TRBD1 matches at 11 bases. Germline trimming cut 2 bases from V and 7 bases from J; bases unmatched to any gene: 4. The CDR3 has 15 residues. Germline CDR1 is SEHNR and CDR2 is FQNEAQ (reference sequence). The chain's CDR3 is CASSLTGTGGNEQFF. The CDR3 DNA, read in part, is TGTGCCAGCAGCTTAACCGGGACAGGGGGTAATGAG. Full variable domain (remainder filled in from reference TRBV7-9 and TRBJ2-1): DTGVSQNPRHKITKRGQNVTFRCDPISEHNRLYWYRQTLGQGPEFLTYFQNEAQLEKSRLLSDRFSAERPKGSFSTLEIQRTEQGDSAMYLCASSLTGTGGNEQFFGPGTRLTVL.

The table lists this clone with many counts. Sequencing ends 3 residues short of the CDR3 end; the germline J gene provides the rest. The chain is built from TRBV2 and TRBJ1-6; 8 bases are a match to TRBD1. V dropped 2 bases and J dropped 9; count of bases not matched to a gene: 3. Germline V lookup: CDR1 SNHLY, CDR2 FYNNEI. The CDR3 has 14 residues. The covered CDR3 bases are TGTGCCAGCAGTGAAACAGGGGGAAGTTCACCC. This gives the protein CASSETGGSSP. The CDR3 as a whole reads CASSETGGSSPLHF.